Sequencing of this T cell receptor beta chain was carried out in a study of blood T cell repertoires in COVID-19. The authors' processing: The assay estimated nucleated cells by amplifying reference gene primers. Assay: immunoSEQ multiplex PCR; the TCRdb copy retains only in-frame clones and omits some. That table gives V, J and clone size, and the DNA gave D and trimming. The sample consists of roughly 300,000 clones, 85% to 90% of them appearing once. CDR3 length equals 15 residues. The J segment lost 1 base and the V segment lost 4 bases, leaving 4 bases of the junction unmatched. Per the germline V gene, CDR1 is KGHDR and CDR2 is SFDVKD.

The sequence was obtained from a woman under 30 who had recovered from COVID-19. The source material was PBMCs or T cells enriched from blood (not recorded which). V is TRBV24-1 and J is TRBJ1-1, with TRBD1 identical over 8 bases. The CDR3 DNA is TGTGCCACCAGTGAGCCAGGACAGGGGAACACTGAAGCTTTCTTT. It codes for CATSEPGQGNTEAFF.